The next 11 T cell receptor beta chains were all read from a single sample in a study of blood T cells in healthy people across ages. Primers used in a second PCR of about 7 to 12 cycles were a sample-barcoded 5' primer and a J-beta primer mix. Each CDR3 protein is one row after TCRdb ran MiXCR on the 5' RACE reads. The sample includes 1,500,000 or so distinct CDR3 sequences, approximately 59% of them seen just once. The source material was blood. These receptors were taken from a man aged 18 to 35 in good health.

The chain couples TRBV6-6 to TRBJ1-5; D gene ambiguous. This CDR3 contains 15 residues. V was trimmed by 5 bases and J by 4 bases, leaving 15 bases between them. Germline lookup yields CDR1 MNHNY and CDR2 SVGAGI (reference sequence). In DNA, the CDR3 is TGTGCCAGCAGTACTCCCGGGTCTAATAATCAGCCCCAGCATTTT. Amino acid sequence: CASSTPGSNNQPQHF.

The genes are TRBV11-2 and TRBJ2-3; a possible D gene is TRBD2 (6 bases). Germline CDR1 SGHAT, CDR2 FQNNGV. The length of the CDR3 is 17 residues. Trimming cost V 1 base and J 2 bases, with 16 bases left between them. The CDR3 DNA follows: TGTGCCAGCAGCTTAGGACGGGAGTTCTCTTTCACAGATACGCAGTATTTT. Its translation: CASSLGREFSFTDTQYF.

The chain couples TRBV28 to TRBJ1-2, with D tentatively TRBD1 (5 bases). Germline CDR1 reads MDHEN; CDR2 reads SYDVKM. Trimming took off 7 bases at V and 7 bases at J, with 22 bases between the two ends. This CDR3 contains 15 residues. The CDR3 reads CASNSHSQGVSGYTF. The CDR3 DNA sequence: TGTGCCAGCAACTCCCACAGCCAGGGTGTCAGTGGCTACACCTTC.

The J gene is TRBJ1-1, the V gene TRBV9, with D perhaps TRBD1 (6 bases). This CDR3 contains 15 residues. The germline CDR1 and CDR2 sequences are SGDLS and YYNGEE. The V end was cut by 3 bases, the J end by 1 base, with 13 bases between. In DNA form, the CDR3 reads TGTGCCAGCAGCGCTACGGACAGAGAGAACACTGAAGCTTTCTTT. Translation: CASSATDRENTEAFF.

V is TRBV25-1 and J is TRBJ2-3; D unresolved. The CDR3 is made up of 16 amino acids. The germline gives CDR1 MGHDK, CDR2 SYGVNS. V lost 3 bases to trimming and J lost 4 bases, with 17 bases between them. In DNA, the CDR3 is TGTGCCAGCAGTGATTCTCGCCAAGTAGTCGCAGATACGCAGTATTTT. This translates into CASSDSRQVVADTQYF.

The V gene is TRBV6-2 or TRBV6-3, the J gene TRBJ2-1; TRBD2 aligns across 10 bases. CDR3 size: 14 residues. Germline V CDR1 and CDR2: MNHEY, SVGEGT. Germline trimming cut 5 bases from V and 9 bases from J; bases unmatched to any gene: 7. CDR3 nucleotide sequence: TGTGCCAGCAGTATCAAGCGGGGGGGCAGTGAGCAGTTCTTC. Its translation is CASSIKRGGSEQFF.

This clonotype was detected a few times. CDR3 in amino acids: CAISELSTGGNIQYF. In nucleotides, the CDR3 is TGTGCCATCAGTGAGTTATCCACTGGTGGAAACATTCAGTACTTC. This rearrangement joins TRBV10-3 to TRBJ2-4, with no clear D. The CDR3 has 15 residues. CDR1 is ENHRY and CDR2 is SYGVKD in the germline V gene. Trimming cost V 1 base and J 6 bases, with 13 bases left between them.

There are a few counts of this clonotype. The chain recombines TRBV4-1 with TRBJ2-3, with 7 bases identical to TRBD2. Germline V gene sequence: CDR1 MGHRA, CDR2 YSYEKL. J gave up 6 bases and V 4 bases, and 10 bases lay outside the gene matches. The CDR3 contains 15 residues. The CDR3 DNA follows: TGCGCCAGCAGCCTGGGGGGGATGCAGGGTGATACGCAGTATTTT. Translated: CASSLGGMQGDTQYF.

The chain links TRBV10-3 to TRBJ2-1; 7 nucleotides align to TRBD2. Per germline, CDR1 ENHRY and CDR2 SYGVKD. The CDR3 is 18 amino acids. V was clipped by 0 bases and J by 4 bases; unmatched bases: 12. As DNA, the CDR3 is TGTGCCATCAGTGAGTCTTGGTCTAGCGGACGTCTTTACAATGAGCAGTTCTTC. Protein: CAISESWSSGRLYNEQFF.

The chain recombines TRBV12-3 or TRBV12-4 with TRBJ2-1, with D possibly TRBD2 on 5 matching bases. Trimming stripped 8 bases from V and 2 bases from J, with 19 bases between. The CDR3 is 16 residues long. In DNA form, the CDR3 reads TGTGCCAGCCGTAGGACTCTCCCAGGCCCCTACAATGAGCAGTTCTTC. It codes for CASRRTLPGPYNEQFF.

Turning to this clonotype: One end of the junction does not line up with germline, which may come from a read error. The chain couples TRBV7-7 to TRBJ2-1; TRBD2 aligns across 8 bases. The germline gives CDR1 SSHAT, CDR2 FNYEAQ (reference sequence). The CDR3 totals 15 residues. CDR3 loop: CASSSNSGDPREQFF. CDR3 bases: TGTGCTAGCAGCTCGAATAGCGGGGACCCTAGGGAGCAGTTCTTC.